This T cell receptor (beta chain) emerged from a study of blood T cell repertoires in COVID-19 (dated by TCRdb to about 2020). A note on the overall study: The collaborator samples originated in the United States, Italy and Spain and spanned the acute and convalescent phases of COVID-19. Deeply sampled blood TCRbeta repertoires from subjects exposed to, actively infected with, or recovered from COVID-19 were included in the dataset. The samples were drawn from the first 160 participants of the ongoing ImmuneRACE study and from about 1,200 subjects provided by 6 global collaborators. The repertoires were made available in a free public database intended to serve as a resource for research on the immune response to SARS-CoV-2. The sample metadata nearly always contained a de-identified subject ID, COVID-19 status, age in years and sex. The material from the prospective study consisted of cDNA or gDNA derived from T cells, B-cell-depleted T cells, or PBMCs. HLA class I and class II types, where available, came from metadata supplied by the sample provider rather than from assay-based typing. Study-wide findings and limitations: Clinical and demographic metadata were provided uncurated, with the amount varying by source and participant.

Trimming accounts for 4 bases at V and 5 bases at J, while the number of junction bases matched to no gene is 12. Including the terminal cysteine and phenylalanine, the CDR3 comprises 16 residues. The retained sequence is limited to the CDR3, 48 bases, with the frame set at the first base. CDR1 and CDR2 were assigned from the germline V gene as MGHRA and YSYEKL. This clone was detected only a few times. No cognate antigen has been identified for it. No base qualities exist here, and no much larger clone lies one base off it. TCRbeta CDR3 regions were amplified from genomic DNA using the immunoSEQ Assay, a bias-controlled multiplex PCR. In the paper's pipeline: The number of nucleated cells in each sample was estimated from the amplification of reference gene primers within the assay. Sequence reads were collapsed and filtered to measure the absolute abundance of every unique TCRbeta CDR3 rearrangement. For each sample, productive Simpson clonality was calculated as the square root of Simpson's diversity index across productive rearrangements. TCRdb holds this immuneACCESS table with in-frame rearrangements only. Some clones are missing; in checked studies, unresolved V genes explain under half, and the rest has no known cause. The V and J calls and the clone size are those of that table, but D and trimming were determined from the DNA. The sample yields 80,000 to 100,000 clones; around three quarters were counted once. The leading ten clones occupy 8.7% of the sample.

A second Seattle source provided samples from volunteer blood donors who had recovered from COVID-19. Collaborating institutions collected whole blood in K2EDTA tubes following their own protocols. Collaborator samples were shipped for TCRbeta analysis as frozen whole blood, isolated PBMCs, or DNA extracted from either sample type. This sequence originates from a man between 45 and 60 years old who had recovered from COVID-19. In this chain, TRBV4-1 is recombined with TRBJ2-5; 8 central nucleotides agree with TRBD2. The specimen was peripheral blood. The CDR3 is CASSRSGAGVGETQYF. The DNA sequence follows: TGCGCCAGCAGCCGATCGGGAGCGGGAGTGGGGGAGACCCAGTACTTC.